A selection of T cell receptor beta chains follows, all from one sample in a study of cytomegalovirus exposure and HLA in healthy donors. Assay: immunoSEQ multiplex PCR; the TCRdb copy retains only in-frame clones and omits some. The sample includes some 110,000 clones, around 76% of them seen just once. The sequenced sample consisted of PBMCs. Receptors were obtained from a man in his fifties or sixties in good health and CMV-seropositive. Both conserved end residues are part of each CDR3. Each record gives: V gene, D gene, J gene, clone size, CDR3 DNA, CDR3 protein. D genes are given only for firm matches. Size is stated for part of the rows, as once, few or many counts, or as a class when the clone is expanded.

V gene: TRBV7-9
D gene: TRBD1
J gene: TRBJ2-5
clone size: -
CDR3 DNA: TGTTCCAGCAGCCCGACCTCGGCCAGGGGGAAGGAGACCCAGTACTTC
CDR3 protein: CSSSPTSARGKETQYF

V gene: TRBV5-4
D gene: TRBD1
J gene: TRBJ2-5
clone size: -
CDR3 DNA: TGTGCCAGCAGAGGACAGGGGGGCGAGACCCAGTACTTC
CDR3 protein: CASRGQGGETQYF

V gene: TRBV7-2
D gene: -
J gene: TRBJ2-7
clone size: -
CDR3 DNA: TGTGCCAGCAGCTTATTCAGGGTCGACGAGCAGTACTTC
CDR3 protein: CASSLFRVDEQYF

V gene: TRBV19
D gene: TRBD1
J gene: TRBJ1-1
clone size: -
CDR3 DNA: TGTGCCAGTAGTATGGCCAACAGGGGTGAAGCTTTCTTT
CDR3 protein: CASSMANRGEAFF

V gene: TRBV13
D gene: TRBD1
J gene: TRBJ2-7
clone size: -
CDR3 DNA: TGTGCCAGCAGCTTTGACAGGGGGTACGAGCAGTACTTC
CDR3 protein: CASSFDRGYEQYF

V gene: TRBV28
D gene: -
J gene: TRBJ1-2
clone size: -
CDR3 DNA: TGTGCCAGCAGCCTACACCGGGAGCAATTCTATGGCTACACCTTC
CDR3 protein: CASSLHREQFYGYTF

V gene: TRBV7-2
D gene: TRBD1
J gene: TRBJ2-7
clone size: -
CDR3 DNA: TGTGCCAGCAGCTCGACAGGGTTCTACGAGCAGTACTTC
CDR3 protein: CASSSTGFYEQYF

V gene: TRBV6-1
D gene: -
J gene: TRBJ2-3
clone size: -
CDR3 DNA: TGTGCCAGCAGACTAGCCCAGGGAGATACGCAGTATTTT
CDR3 protein: CASRLAQGDTQYF

V gene: TRBV5-1
D gene: TRBD2
J gene: TRBJ2-3
clone size: -
CDR3 DNA: TGCGCCAGCAGCTTGGGGGCTAGCGGGCCTACAGATACGCAGTATTTT
CDR3 protein: CASSLGASGPTDTQYF

V gene: TRBV11-2
D gene: TRBD1
J gene: TRBJ2-7
clone size: -
CDR3 DNA: TGTGCCAGCAGCTTATTCGGACAGGGGGCGCTTGAGCAGTACTTC
CDR3 protein: CASSLFGQGALEQYF

V gene: TRBV7-9
D gene: TRBD1
J gene: TRBJ2-7
clone size: -
CDR3 DNA: TGTGTCAAGGCAGGACAGGGGAGGTACGAGCAGTACTTC
CDR3 protein: CVKAGQGRYEQYF

V gene: TRBV5-6
D gene: TRBD1
J gene: TRBJ1-4
clone size: few
CDR3 DNA: TGTGCCAGCAGCGGGAGGGGACAGGGACGGGAAAAACTGTTTTTT
CDR3 protein: CASSGRGQGREKLFF

V gene: TRBV11-2
D gene: TRBD1
J gene: TRBJ2-7
clone size: -
CDR3 DNA: TGTGCCAGCAGCTTCCGTAGGGACAGCCTCTACGAGCAGTACTTC
CDR3 protein: CASSFRRDSLYEQYF

V gene: TRBV27
D gene: -
J gene: TRBJ1-2
clone size: few
CDR3 DNA: TGTGCCAGCAGGCCCGGGGGGGGGTATGGCTACACCTTC
CDR3 protein: CASRPGGGYGYTF

V gene: TRBV2
D gene: TRBD2
J gene: TRBJ2-3
clone size: -
CDR3 DNA: TGTGCCAGCATGTCTAGCGGGAGCACCACAGATACGCAGTATTTT
CDR3 protein: CASMSSGSTTDTQYF

V gene: TRBV28
D gene: -
J gene: TRBJ1-2
clone size: -
CDR3 DNA: TGTGCCAGCAGTTTGGTGTTGTGGGAGATTAACTATGGCTACACCTTC
CDR3 protein: CASSLVLWEINYGYTF